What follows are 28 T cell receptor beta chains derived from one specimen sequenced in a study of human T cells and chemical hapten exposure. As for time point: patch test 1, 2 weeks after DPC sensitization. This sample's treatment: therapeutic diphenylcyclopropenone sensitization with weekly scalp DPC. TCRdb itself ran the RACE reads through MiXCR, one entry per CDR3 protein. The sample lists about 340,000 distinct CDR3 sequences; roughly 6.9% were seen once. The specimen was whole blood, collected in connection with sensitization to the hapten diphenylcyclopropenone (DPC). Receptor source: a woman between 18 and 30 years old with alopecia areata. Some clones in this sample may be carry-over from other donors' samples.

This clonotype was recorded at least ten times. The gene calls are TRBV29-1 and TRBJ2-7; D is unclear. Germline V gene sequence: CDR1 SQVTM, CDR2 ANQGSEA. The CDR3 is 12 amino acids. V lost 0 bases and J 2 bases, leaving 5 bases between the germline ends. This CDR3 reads CSVEEGTYEQYF. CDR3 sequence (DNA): TGCAGCGTTGAAGAGGGTACCTACGAGCAGTACTTC.

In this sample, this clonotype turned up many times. The CDR3: CASSLNEKLFF. The CDR3, as DNA: TGTGCCAGCAGCCTCAATGAAAAACTGTTTTTT. V is TRBV12-3 or TRBV12-4 and J is TRBJ1-4; D gene unclear. V gave up 6 bases and J gave up 5 bases, with 4 bases separating them. The CDR3 has 11 amino acids.

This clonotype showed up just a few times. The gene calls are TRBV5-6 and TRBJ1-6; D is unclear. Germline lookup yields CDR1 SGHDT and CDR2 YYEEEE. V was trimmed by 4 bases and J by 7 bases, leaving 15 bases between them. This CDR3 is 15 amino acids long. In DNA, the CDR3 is TGTGCCAGCAGCCCAGGCGGCATTCGGAATTCACCCCTCCACTTT. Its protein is CASSPGGIRNSPLHF.

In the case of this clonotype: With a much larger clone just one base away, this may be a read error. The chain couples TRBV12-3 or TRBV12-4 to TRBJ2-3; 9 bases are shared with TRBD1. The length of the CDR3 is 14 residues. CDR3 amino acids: CASSPRDREDSQYF. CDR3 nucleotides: TGTGCCAGCAGTCCCCGGGACAGGGAAGATTCGCAGTATTTT.

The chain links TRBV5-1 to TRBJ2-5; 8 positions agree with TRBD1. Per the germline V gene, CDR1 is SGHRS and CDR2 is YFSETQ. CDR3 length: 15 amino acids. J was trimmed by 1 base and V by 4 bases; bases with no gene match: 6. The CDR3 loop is CASSEGTGAQETQYF. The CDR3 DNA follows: TGCGCCAGCAGCGAGGGGACAGGAGCCCAAGAGACCCAGTACTTC.

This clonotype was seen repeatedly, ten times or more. The DNA for the CDR3 is TGTGCCAGCGGGGGACAGGGAACGACAGAGCCCCAGCATTTT. It is translated as CASGGQGTTEPQHF. The V gene is TRBV12-3 or TRBV12-4, the J gene TRBJ1-5, with 9 bases matching TRBD1. The V gene end was trimmed by 8 bases and the J gene end by 8 bases; junction bases not matched to a gene: 10. The CDR3 runs 14 residues.

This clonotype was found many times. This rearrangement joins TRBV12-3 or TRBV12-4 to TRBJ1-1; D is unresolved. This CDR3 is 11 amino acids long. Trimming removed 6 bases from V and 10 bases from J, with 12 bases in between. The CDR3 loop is CASRQRGRAFF. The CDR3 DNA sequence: TGTGCCAGCAGGCAACGGGGAAGAGCTTTCTTT.

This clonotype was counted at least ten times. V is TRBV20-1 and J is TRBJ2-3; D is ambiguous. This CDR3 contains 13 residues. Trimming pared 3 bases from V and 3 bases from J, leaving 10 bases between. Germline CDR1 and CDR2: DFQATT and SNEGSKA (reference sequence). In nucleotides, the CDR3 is TGCAGTGCTAGTTCTCTCTTGACAGATACGCAGTATTTT. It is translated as CSASSLLTDTQYF.

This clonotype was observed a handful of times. The DNA of the CDR3 is TGTGCCAGCTCACCACTCCGACAGGGGGCAAACTATGGCTACACCTTC. Its translation is CASSPLRQGANYGYTF. The rearrangement links TRBV18 to TRBJ1-2; 10 bases align to TRBD1. J lost 2 bases, V lost 1 base, and 4 bases had no gene match. Germline V gene sequence: CDR1 KGHSH, CDR2 LQKENI. This CDR3 is built from 16 residues.

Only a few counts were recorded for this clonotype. The CDR3, as DNA: TGTGCCAGCTCACCGAAAGGGGACAGATACAATGAGCAGTTCTTC. Translating gives CASSPKGDRYNEQFF. The V and J genes are TRBV18 and TRBJ2-1, with TRBD1 matching over 7 bases. Germline lookup yields CDR1 KGHSH and CDR2 LQKENI. With V trimmed by 3 bases and J by 4 bases, 6 bases remained unmatched. The CDR3 has 15 residues.

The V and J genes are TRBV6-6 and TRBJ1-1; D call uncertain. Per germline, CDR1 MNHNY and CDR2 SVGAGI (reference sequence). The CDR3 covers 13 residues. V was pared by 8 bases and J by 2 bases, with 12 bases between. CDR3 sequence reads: CASSTVDNTEAFF. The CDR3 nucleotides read TGTGCCAGCTCGACGGTGGATAACACTGAAGCTTTCTTT.

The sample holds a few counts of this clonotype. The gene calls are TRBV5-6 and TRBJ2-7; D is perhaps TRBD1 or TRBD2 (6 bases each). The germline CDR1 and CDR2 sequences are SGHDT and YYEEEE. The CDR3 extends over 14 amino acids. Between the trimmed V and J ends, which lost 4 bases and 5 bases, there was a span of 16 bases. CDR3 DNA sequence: TGTGCCAGCAGCCGACTCGGGGGCGGAGACGAGCAGTACTTC. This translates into CASSRLGGGDEQYF.

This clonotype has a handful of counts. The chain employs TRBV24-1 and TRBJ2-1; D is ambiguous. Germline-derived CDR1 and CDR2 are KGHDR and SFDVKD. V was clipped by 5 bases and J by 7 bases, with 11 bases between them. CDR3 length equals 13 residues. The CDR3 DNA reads TGTGCCACCAGTGTAAAGGGTAGGAATGAGCAGTTCTTC. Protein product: CATSVKGRNEQFF.

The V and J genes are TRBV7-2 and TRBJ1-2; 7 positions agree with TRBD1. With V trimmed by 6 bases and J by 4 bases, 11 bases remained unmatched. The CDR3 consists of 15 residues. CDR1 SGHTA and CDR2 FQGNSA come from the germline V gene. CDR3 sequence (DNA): TGTGCCAGCAGTTTAATACAGGGGCCTCTCTATGGCTACACCTTC. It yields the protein CASSLIQGPLYGYTF.

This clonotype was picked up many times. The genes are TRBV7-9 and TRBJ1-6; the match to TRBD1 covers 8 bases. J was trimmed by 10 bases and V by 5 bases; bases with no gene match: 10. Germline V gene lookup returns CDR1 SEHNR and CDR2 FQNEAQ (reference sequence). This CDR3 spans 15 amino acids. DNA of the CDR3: TGTGCCAGCAGCCGTTATGGACAGGGCCCCTCACCCCTCCACTTT. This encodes CASSRYGQGPSPLHF.

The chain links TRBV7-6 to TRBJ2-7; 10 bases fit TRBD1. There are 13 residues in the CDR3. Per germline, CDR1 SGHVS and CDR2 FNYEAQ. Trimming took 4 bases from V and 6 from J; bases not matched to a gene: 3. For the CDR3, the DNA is TGTGCCAGCAGCTCGACAGGGGGCGGCGAGCAGTACTTC. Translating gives CASSSTGGGEQYF.

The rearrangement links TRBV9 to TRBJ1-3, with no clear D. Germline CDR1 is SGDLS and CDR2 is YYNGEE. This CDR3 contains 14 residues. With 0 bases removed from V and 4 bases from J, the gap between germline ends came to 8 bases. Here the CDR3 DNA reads TGTGCCAGCAGCGTAGTACCCACCGGAAACACCATATATTTT. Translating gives CASSVVPTGNTIYF.

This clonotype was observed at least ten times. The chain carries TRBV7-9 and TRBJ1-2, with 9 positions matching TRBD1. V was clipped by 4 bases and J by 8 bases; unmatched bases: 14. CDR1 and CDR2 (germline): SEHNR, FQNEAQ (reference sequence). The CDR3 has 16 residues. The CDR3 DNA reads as TGTGCCAGCAGCTATCTTACCCGGACAGGGGAGAACGGCTACACCTTC. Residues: CASSYLTRTGENGYTF.

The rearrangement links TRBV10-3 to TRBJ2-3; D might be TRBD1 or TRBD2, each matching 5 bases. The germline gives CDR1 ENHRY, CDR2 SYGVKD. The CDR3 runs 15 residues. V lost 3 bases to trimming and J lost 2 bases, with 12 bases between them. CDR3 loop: CAISEEGSYTDTQYF. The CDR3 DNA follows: TGTGCCATCAGTGAAGAGGGGTCTTACACAGATACGCAGTATTTT.

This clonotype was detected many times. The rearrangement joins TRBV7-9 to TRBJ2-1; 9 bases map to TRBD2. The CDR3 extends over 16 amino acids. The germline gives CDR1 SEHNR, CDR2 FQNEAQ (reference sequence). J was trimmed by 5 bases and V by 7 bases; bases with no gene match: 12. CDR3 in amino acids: CASIQTSGRLDNEQFF. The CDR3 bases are TGTGCCAGCATCCAGACTAGCGGAAGGTTAGACAATGAGCAGTTCTTC.

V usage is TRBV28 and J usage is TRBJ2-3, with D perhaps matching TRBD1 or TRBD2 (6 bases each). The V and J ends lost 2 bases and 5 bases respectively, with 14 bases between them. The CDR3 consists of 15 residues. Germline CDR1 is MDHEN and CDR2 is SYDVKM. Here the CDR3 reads CASSLGGRGGDTQYF. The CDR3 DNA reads TGTGCCAGCAGTTTAGGGGGGCGAGGTGGAGATACGCAGTATTTT.

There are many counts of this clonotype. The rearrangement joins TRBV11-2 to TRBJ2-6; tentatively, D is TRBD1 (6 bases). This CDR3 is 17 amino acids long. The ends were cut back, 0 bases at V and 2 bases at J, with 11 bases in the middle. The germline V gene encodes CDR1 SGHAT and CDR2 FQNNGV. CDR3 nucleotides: TGTGCCAGCAGCTTAGATAACGACAGGACTGGGGCCAACGTCCTGACTTTC. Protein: CASSLDNDRTGANVLTF.

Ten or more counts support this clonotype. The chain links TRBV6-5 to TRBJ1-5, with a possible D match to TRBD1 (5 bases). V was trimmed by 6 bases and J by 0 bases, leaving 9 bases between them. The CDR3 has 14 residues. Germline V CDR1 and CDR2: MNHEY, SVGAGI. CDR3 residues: CASSGGYSNQPQHF. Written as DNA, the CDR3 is TGTGCCAGCAGCGGGGGTTATAGCAATCAGCCCCAGCATTTT.

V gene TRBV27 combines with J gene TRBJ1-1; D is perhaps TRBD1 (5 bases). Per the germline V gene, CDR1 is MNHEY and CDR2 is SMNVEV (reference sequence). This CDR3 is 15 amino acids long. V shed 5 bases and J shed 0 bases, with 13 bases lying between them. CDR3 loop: CASSTRQSMNTEAFF. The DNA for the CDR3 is TGTGCCAGCAGTACAAGACAGAGCATGAACACTGAAGCTTTCTTT.

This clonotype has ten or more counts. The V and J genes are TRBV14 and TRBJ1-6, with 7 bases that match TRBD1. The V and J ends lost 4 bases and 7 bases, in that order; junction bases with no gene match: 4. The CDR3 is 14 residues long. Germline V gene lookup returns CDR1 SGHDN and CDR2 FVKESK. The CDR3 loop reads CASSRRQGNSPLHF. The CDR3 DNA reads TGTGCCAGCAGCCGAAGACAGGGAAATTCACCCCTCCACTTT.

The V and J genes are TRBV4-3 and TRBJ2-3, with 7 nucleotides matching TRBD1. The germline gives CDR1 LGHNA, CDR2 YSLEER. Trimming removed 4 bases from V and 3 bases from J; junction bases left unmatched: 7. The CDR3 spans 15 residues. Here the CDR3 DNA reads TGCGCCAGCAGCCTTGCTCGACAGGGAACAGATACGCAGTATTTT. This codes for CASSLARQGTDTQYF.

Written as DNA, the CDR3 is TGCAGTGCTACACAATATTCTATATCCTATAATTCACCCCTCCACTTT. Translated, it gives CSATQYSISYNSPLHF. The chain couples TRBV20-1 to TRBJ1-6; D uncertain. Trimming cost V 4 bases and J 1 base, with 14 bases left between them. This CDR3 is built from 16 residues. The germline gives CDR1 DFQATT, CDR2 SNEGSKA (reference sequence).

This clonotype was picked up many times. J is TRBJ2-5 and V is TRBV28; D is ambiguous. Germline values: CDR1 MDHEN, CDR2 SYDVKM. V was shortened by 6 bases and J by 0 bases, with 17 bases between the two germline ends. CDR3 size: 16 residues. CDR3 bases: TGTGCCAGCAGCCGCCCGCCCGACGGGTACCAAGAGACCCAGTACTTC. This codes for CASSRPPDGYQETQYF.